In this sample, the clone carrying this TCR beta chain turned up many times. Its target is not known. From RNA transcripts, TCR beta CDR3 regions were amplified. The HTBI primer set was used in a first-round RT-PCR of the TCR CDR3. TCRdb passed the multiplex PCR reads through MiXCR, listing each CDR3 protein once. Here the sample spans under 400,000 distinct CDR3 sequences, 18% being singletons. V lost 6 bases to trimming and J lost 1 base, with 15 bases between them. From germline, CDR1 is MRHNA and CDR2 SNTAGT. There are 15 residues in the CDR3. This record belongs to a study of T cells in Graves' hyperthyroidism and ophthalmopathy. Study results and caveats: Ophthalmopathy and stable hyperthyroidism were separated by a 13 V-J model. Ophthalmopathy was model-predicted a median around seven months pre-onset. Most clonotypes that expanded in the thyroid above 0.001 also showed up in blood.

Diagnoses rested on clinical symptoms, serum thyroxine and TRAb, thyroid ultrasound and orbital computed tomography. The sample comprised blood. The gene calls are TRBV6-4 and TRBJ2-5; maybe TRBD2 (5 bases). The clonotype originates from a woman aged 40 to 55 with Graves' ophthalmopathy. The CDR3 DNA sequence: TGTGCCAGCAGCTCCCCGGCGGGCCTCCAAGAGACCCAGTACTTC. This translates into CASSSPAGLQETQYF.